The table lists the clone carrying this TCR beta chain with a few counts. This entry comes from a study of identical twins. Trimming left V 0 bases short and J 0 bases short, with 11 bases between. This CDR3 region has 16 residues. Germline V gene lookup returns CDR1 MNHEY and CDR2 SVGEGT. MiXCR, applied by TCRdb to the 5' RACE reads, yields one record per CDR3 protein. The repertoire holds approximately 410,000 distinct CDR3 sequences, with approximately 17% as singletons. Sample: naive T cells sorted from blood. This rearrangement joins TRBV6-2 or TRBV6-3 to TRBJ1-2; D remains unclear. The TCR was taken from a man aged 45-60 years in good health. CDR3 sequence reads: CASSYSSESTNYGYTF. The CDR3 DNA follows: TGTGCCAGCAGTTACTCGTCGGAGTCAACTAACTATGGCTACACCTTC.